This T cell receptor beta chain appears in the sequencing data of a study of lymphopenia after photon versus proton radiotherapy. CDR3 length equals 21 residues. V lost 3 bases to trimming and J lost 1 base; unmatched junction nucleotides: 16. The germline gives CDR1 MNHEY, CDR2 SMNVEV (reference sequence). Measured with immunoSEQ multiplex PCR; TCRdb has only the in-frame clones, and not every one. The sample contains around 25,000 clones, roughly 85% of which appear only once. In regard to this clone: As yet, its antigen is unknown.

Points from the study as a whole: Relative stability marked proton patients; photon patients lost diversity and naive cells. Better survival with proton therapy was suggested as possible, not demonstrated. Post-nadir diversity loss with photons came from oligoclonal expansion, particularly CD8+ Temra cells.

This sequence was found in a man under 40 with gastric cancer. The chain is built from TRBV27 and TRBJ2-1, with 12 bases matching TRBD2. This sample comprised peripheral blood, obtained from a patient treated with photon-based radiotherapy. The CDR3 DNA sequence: TGTGCCAGCAGTTTGTATTCCCCTAGCGGGAGGGCCGGGGATTCCTACAATGAGCAGTTCTTC. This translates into CASSLYSPSGRAGDSYNEQFF.